Sequencing of this TCR beta chain was carried out in a study of lymphopenia after photon versus proton radiotherapy. Points from the study as a whole: Photon-treated patients lost naive T cells and TCR diversity; proton-treated stayed stable. In patients who died, overall survival fell as post-nadir TCR diversity dropped more.

Turning to this clone: Its antigen is not identified.

The length of the CDR3 is 18 residues. CDR1 and CDR2 from the germline V gene are SEHNR and FQNEAQ (reference sequence). J lost 3 bases, V lost 0 bases, and 10 bases had no gene match. The repertoire was sequenced with immunoSEQ multiplex PCR; TCRdb's copy has only in-frame clones and lacks some. The sample carries 150,000 to 200,000 clones, 80% to 90% recorded once. The material was peripheral blood, obtained from a patient treated with photon-based radiotherapy. This receptor was taken from a man aged 50-60 years with gastric cancer. The V and J genes are TRBV7-9 and TRBJ2-5, with TRBD1 identical over 10 bases. The CDR3 coding sequence is TGTGCCAGCAGCTTAGCGTTCATAAGGGACAGGGGAGAAGAGACCCAGTACTTC. Its translation: CASSLAFIRDRGEETQYF.